The rows below give T cell receptor beta chains drawn from one sample of a study of Ad26.COV2.S vaccination and SARS-CoV-2 variants. The method was immunoSEQ multiplex PCR; TCRdb's version includes in-frame clones alone and lacks a portion of them. The table records about 480,000 clones, roughly 89% of them present only once. This sample comprised peripheral blood, obtained in a trial of Ad26.COV2.S vaccine versus placebo. These receptors all stem from a person aged 18 to 59 who received the Ad26.COV2.S COVID-19 vaccine or a placebo. Each CDR3 is given with its conserved first and last residue. The D gene is left open where the match is weak. Size is omitted from some rows. Given values are once, few, many or a class for expanded clones.

cdr3_aa cdr3_nt j_call v_call d_call clone_size
CAWSSGGYGYTF TGTGCCTGGAGCTCAGGGGGGTATGGCTACACCTTC TRBJ1-2 TRBV30 TRBD1 NA
CASSLIGVPVATGELFF TGTGCCAGCAGCCTCATCGGCGTACCTGTCGCCACCGGGGAGCTGTTTTTT TRBJ2-2 TRBV9 NA NA
CASSFKSNTEAFF TGTGCCAGCAGCTTCAAGTCGAACACTGAAGCTTTCTTT TRBJ1-1 TRBV7-3 NA NA
CSVEEAQGYTIYF TGCAGCGTTGAAGAGGCACAGGGGTACACCATATATTTT TRBJ1-3 TRBV29-1 TRBD1 NA
CASSSDPGSTDTQYF TGTGCCAGCAGCTCCGATCCCGGTTCCACAGATACGCAGTATTTT TRBJ2-3 TRBV7-2 NA NA
CASEQPPLNTEAFF TGTGCCAGTGAGCAGCCCCCCCTGAACACTGAAGCTTTCTTT TRBJ1-1 TRBV28 NA NA
CASSETQQDNQPQHF TGTGCCAGCAGTGAGACGCAACAGGACAATCAGCCCCAGCATTTT TRBJ1-5 TRBV2 NA NA
CASSQGQGSYGYTF TGCGCCAGCAGCCAGGGACAGGGGTCCTATGGCTACACCTTC TRBJ1-2 TRBV4-3 TRBD1 NA
CASSFRPDNEQFF TGTGCCAGCAGTTTTCGACCCGACAATGAGCAGTTCTTC TRBJ2-1 TRBV28 NA NA
CASSQGGSEFNEQFF TGTGCCAGCAGCCAAGGGGGAAGTGAGTTCAATGAGCAGTTCTTC TRBJ2-1 TRBV7-8 NA NA
CASSIGPGGDTQYF TGTGCCAGTAGTATAGGGCCGGGTGGGGATACGCAGTATTTT TRBJ2-3 TRBV19 NA NA
CASSLGRGQTYEQYF TGTGCCAGCAGCTTGGGTCGTGGACAGACCTACGAGCAGTACTTC TRBJ2-7 TRBV7-8 NA NA
CASSQDGDYNSPLHF TGTGCCAGCAGCCAAGACGGGGACTATAATTCACCCCTCCACTTT TRBJ1-6 TRBV4-2 NA once
CASSSETGMYEQYF TGTGCCAGCAGCTCGGAGACAGGGATGTACGAGCAGTACTTC TRBJ2-7 TRBV7-2 TRBD1 NA
CASSLGRVTDTQYF TGTGCCAGCAGCTTAGGTCGGGTCACAGATACGCAGTATTTT TRBJ2-3 TRBV7-8 NA NA
CSTTSGSSKGNEQFF TGCAGCACAACTAGCGGGAGCTCGAAGGGGAATGAGCAGTTCTTC TRBJ2-1 TRBV29-1 TRBD2 NA
CSVDSQATTDTQYF TGCAGCGTTGACTCACAGGCTACCACAGATACGCAGTATTTT TRBJ2-3 TRBV29-1 NA NA
CASAYGDRGRNTEAFF TGTGCCTCAGCTTATGGGGACAGGGGCCGGAACACTGAAGCTTTCTTT TRBJ1-1 TRBV7-9 TRBD1 NA
CASSPDSRSPLHF TGTGCCAGCTCACCAGACAGTCGTTCACCCCTCCACTTT TRBJ1-6 TRBV18 NA NA
CASSVDPSGNTIYF TGTGCCAGCAGCGTAGATCCATCTGGAAACACCATATATTTT TRBJ1-3 TRBV9 NA once
CASSLNLGTSGHNEQFF TGCGCCAGCAGCCTAAACTTAGGGACTAGCGGCCACAATGAGCAGTTCTTC TRBJ2-1 TRBV5-1 TRBD2 NA
CASSGGGLNTEAFF TGTGCCAGCAGCGGTGGGGGTTTGAACACTGAAGCTTTCTTT TRBJ1-1 TRBV11-2 NA NA
CASSSPGLAGQETQYF TGTGCCAGCAGTTCTCCGGGACTAGCGGGACAAGAGACCCAGTACTTC TRBJ2-5 TRBV27 TRBD2 NA
CASSQHSGSQGEQFF TGCGCCAGCAGCCAACATAGCGGGAGTCAAGGTGAGCAGTTCTTC TRBJ2-1 TRBV4-3 TRBD2 NA
CASSIRVGGNYEQYF TGTGCCAGTAGTATTCGGGTCGGAGGGAACTACGAGCAGTACTTC TRBJ2-7 TRBV19 NA NA
CASSLGFSGNTIYF TGTGCCAGCAGCTTAGGGTTCTCTGGAAACACCATATATTTT TRBJ1-3 TRBV7-9 NA NA
CASSLTGGTEAFF TGTGCCAGCAGCTTGACAGGGGGCACTGAAGCTTTCTTT TRBJ1-1 TRBV13 TRBD1 NA
CASGFGRTPTDTQYF TGTGCTAGTGGTTTCGGCCGAACCCCCACAGATACGCAGTATTTT TRBJ2-3 TRBV12-5 NA NA
CASTEGWVDNQPQHF TGTGCCAGTACCGAAGGGTGGGTGGACAATCAGCCCCAGCATTTT TRBJ1-5 TRBV19 NA NA
CSARRGEGSNEQFF TGCAGCGCCCGGAGGGGGGAGGGAAGCAATGAGCAGTTCTTC TRBJ2-1 TRBV29-1 NA NA
CASSLIQGTEAFF TGTGCCAGCAGTTTAATTCAGGGGACTGAAGCTTTCTTT TRBJ1-1 TRBV28 NA NA
CASSFGGRQGSGNSPLHF TGTGCCAGCAGCTTCGGGGGTAGACAGGGCTCCGGTAATTCACCCCTCCACTTT TRBJ1-6 TRBV5-4 TRBD1 NA
CASSVGQGARETQYF TGTGCCAGCAGCGTAGGACAGGGGGCACGGGAGACCCAGTACTTC TRBJ2-5 TRBV9 TRBD1 NA
CASTNRVDTQYF TGTGCCAGCACAAACCGGGTAGATACGCAGTATTTT TRBJ2-3 TRBV27 NA NA
CASSTGTLGSETQYF TGCGCCAGCAGCACCGGGACACTTGGGAGCGAGACCCAGTACTTC TRBJ2-5 TRBV5-1 NA few
CASTQRGRTDTQYF TGTGCCAGCACCCAGAGGGGCCGCACAGATACGCAGTATTTT TRBJ2-3 TRBV28 NA NA
CATKTSGSGGELFF TGTGCCACCAAAACTAGCGGGAGTGGCGGGGAGCTGTTTTTT TRBJ2-2 TRBV24-1 TRBD2 NA
CASRSGSIGETQYF TGTGCCAGCAGGTCGGGTTCGATAGGGGAGACCCAGTACTTC TRBJ2-5 TRBV7-2 NA NA
CASSTGAAGNTIYF TGTGCCAGTAGTACAGGGGCGGCTGGAAACACCATATATTTT TRBJ1-3 TRBV19 NA NA
CASRASNQPQHF TGTGCCAGCAGGGCGAGCAATCAGCCCCAGCATTTT TRBJ1-5 TRBV2 NA NA
CASRGRRTYEQYF TGTGCCAGCAGAGGTAGGCGGACCTACGAGCAGTACTTC TRBJ2-7 TRBV21-1 NA NA
CAYPRGEIAGGPDTQYF TGTGCCTACCCGAGAGGGGAAATAGCGGGAGGGCCAGATACGCAGTATTTT TRBJ2-3 TRBV28 TRBD2 NA
CAISESVAARNEQFF TGTGCCATCAGTGAATCAGTGGCGGCAAGAAATGAGCAGTTCTTC TRBJ2-1 TRBV10-3 NA NA
CASSFQGLANFLQYF TGTGCCAGCAGCTTTCAGGGACTAGCGAACTTTTTGCAGTACTTC TRBJ2-7 TRBV11-2 TRBD2 NA
CATQPLGGDYGYTF TGTGCCACCCAACCCCTCGGGGGGGACTATGGCTACACCTTC TRBJ1-2 TRBV5-5 NA NA
CASSRADSAYNEQFF TGTGCCAGCAGCCGTGCGGACTCCGCCTACAATGAGCAGTTCTTC TRBJ2-1 TRBV7-9 NA NA
CAWMNSPGLGEQYF TGTGCCTGGATGAATTCCCCAGGGTTGGGCGAGCAGTACTTC TRBJ2-7 TRBV30 NA NA
CSGRAFGDTGELFF TGCAGCGGGCGAGCTTTCGGGGACACCGGGGAGCTGTTTTTT TRBJ2-2 TRBV29-1 NA NA
CASRLNRGTEAFF TGTGCCAGCAGGTTAAACAGGGGGACTGAAGCTTTCTTT TRBJ1-1 TRBV2 TRBD1 once
CASSLSGVLLRNREQFF TGTGCCAGCAGCCTTTCGGGGGTCCTTCTGCGTAATAGAGAGCAGTTCTTC TRBJ2-1 TRBV14 NA NA
CASSVLSRDRGPHSLRQPQHF TGTGCCAGCAGCGTCCTAAGCCGGGACAGGGGGCCTCATTCGTTGCGTCAGCCCCAGCATTTT TRBJ1-5 TRBV7-3 TRBD1 NA
CSVGFRPAYEQYF TGCAGCGTTGGATTCCGACCCGCCTACGAGCAGTACTTC TRBJ2-7 TRBV29-1 NA NA
CASSDVSTNEKLFF TGTGCCAGCAGTGATGTGTCAACTAATGAAAAACTGTTTTTT TRBJ1-4 TRBV6-1 NA NA